This TCR beta chain emerged from a study of T cell changes during pregnancy in multiple sclerosis. The CDR3 runs 14 residues. J lost 6 bases, V lost 3 bases, and 11 bases had no gene match. Germline V lookup: CDR1 GTSNPN, CDR2 SVGIG (reference sequence). Libraries were prepared by immunoSEQ multiplex PCR; TCRdb keeps only in-frame clonotypes and omits some of them. The sample lists under 95,000 clones, roughly 92% occurring once. The sample here was peripheral blood, taken in the second trimester of pregnancy. The TCR was taken from a female donor with multiple sclerosis, enrolled in a pregnancy study. The chain has TRBV30 and TRBJ2-7, with 7 bases identical to TRBD2. The CDR3 reads CAWSTPSGNSEQYF. In DNA form, the CDR3 reads TGTGCCTGGAGCACTCCAAGCGGGAACTCCGAGCAGTACTTC.